This T cell receptor beta chain was recorded in a study of early T cells in non-severe SARS-CoV-2 infection. This CDR3 contains 15 residues. V was clipped by 7 bases and J by 4 bases, with 22 bases between them. Germline lookup yields CDR1 SQVTM and CDR2 ANQGSEA. TCRdb re-analysed the 5' RACE reads in MiXCR, keeping a single row per CDR3 protein. Among approximately 43,000 distinct CDR3 sequences listed, about 7% were seen once. Source material: whole blood. The chain is built from TRBV29-1 and TRBJ2-5; D is perhaps TRBD2 (5 bases). This TCR was sampled from an adult who was a healthcare worker with PCR-confirmed SARS-CoV-2 infection or an uninfected control (not recorded which). CDR3 nucleotides: TGCAGCGCCAGAAGAGCACAGCCTCGGGGAGAGACCCAGTACTTC. Encoded protein: CSARRAQPRGETQYF.